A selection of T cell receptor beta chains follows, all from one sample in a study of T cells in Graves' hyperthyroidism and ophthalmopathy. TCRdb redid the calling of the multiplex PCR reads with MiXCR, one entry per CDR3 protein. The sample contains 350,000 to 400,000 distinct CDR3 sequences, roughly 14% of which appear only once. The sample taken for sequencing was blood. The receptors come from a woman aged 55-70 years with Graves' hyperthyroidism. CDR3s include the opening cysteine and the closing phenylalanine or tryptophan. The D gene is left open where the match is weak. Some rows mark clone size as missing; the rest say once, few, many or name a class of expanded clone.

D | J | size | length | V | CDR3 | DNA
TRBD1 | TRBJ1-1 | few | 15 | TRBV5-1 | CASSNDRGAGTEALF | TGCGCCAGCAGCAATGACAGGGGCGCAGGCACTGAAGCTCTCTTT
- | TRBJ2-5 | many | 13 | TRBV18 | CASSPPRGETQYF | TGTGCCAGCTCACCACCGAGGGGAGAGACCCAGTACTTC
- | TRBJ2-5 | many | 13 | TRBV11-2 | CASSLSQQETQYF | TGTGCCAGCAGCTTAAGTCAGCAAGAGACCCAGTACTTC
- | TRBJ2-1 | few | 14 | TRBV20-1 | CSARDFGGDNEQFF | TGCAGTGCTAGAGATTTTGGAGGGGACAATGAGCAGTTCTTC
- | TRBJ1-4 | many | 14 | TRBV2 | CASRAGTAGEKLFF | TGTGCCAGCAGAGCCGGGACCGCGGGTGAAAAACTGTTTTTT
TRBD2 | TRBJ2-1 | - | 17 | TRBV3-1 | CASSQDSLAGGPSEQFF | TGTGCCAGCAGCCAAGATTCCCTAGCGGGAGGGCCCTCTGAGCAGTTCTTC
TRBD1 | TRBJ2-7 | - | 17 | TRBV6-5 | CASSYTSPGQGVYEQYF | TGTGCCAGCAGTTACACATCCCCGGGACAGGGAGTCTACGAGCAGTACTTC
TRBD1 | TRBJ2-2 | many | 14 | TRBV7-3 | CASSFGQGNGELFF | TGTGCCAGCAGCTTTGGACAGGGTAACGGGGAGCTGTTTTTT
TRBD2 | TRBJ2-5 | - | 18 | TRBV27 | CASSLRRLAGGRVETQYF | TGTGCCAGCAGTTTGCGGAGACTAGCGGGAGGTAGGGTAGAGACCCAGTACTTC
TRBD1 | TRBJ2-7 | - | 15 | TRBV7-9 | CASSPRQGGSYEQYF | TGTGCCAGCAGCCCCCGACAGGGGGGCTCCTACGAGCAGTACTTC
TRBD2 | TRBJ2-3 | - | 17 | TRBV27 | CASTWTSGRGGTDTQYF | TGTGCCAGCACGTGGACTAGCGGGAGAGGGGGCACAGATACGCAGTATTTT
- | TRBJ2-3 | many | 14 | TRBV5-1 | CASSPWGGTDTQYF | TGCGCCAGCAGCCCTTGGGGGGGCACAGATACGCAGTATTTT